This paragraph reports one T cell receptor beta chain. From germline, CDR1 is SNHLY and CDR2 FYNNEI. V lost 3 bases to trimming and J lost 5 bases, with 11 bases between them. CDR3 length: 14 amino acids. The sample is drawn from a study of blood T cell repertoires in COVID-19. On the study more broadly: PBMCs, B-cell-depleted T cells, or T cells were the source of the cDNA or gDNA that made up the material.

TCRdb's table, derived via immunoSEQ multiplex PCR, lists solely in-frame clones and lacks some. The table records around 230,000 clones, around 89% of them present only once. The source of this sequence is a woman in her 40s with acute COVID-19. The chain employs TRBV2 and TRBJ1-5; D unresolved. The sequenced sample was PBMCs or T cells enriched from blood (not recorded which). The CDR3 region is CASSDGVGYQPQHF. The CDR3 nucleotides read TGTGCCAGCAGTGACGGGGTCGGATATCAGCCCCAGCATTTT.